This is a list of T cell receptor beta chains from one sample in a study of T cell repertoires in cytomegalovirus infection. TCRdb re-derived calls from the reads in MiXCR, one entry per CDR3 protein. The sample yields about 770,000 distinct CDR3 sequences, 25% to 30% seen once. These receptors have no identified antigens. The specimen comprised cultured CD8+ T cells from PBMCs, sampled from culture after CMV antigen stimulation. These TCRs come from a human donor in good health (CMV status not recorded). Some clones in this sample may be carry-over from other donors' samples. CDR3s include the opening cysteine and the closing phenylalanine or tryptophan. D genes are given only for firm matches. The size of a clone is reported for some rows only, either as once, few or many, or as a class for expanded clones.

NA TRBD1 TRBJ1-5 TRBV3-1 CASSYRGTNQPQHF
NA TRBD2 TRBJ2-3 TRBV20-1 CSARTSGALITDTQYF
NA TRBD1 TRBJ2-2 TRBV12-5 CASVLWGQSNTGELFF
few TRBD1 TRBJ1-5 TRBV6-5 CASSGTGINQPQHF
many NA TRBJ1-2 TRBV27 CASSLTLNYGYTF
NA NA TRBJ1-2 TRBV4-3 CASSQDNRAYGYTF
NA NA TRBJ2-1 TRBV12-3/TRBV12-4 CASRAISVYNEQFF
NA NA TRBJ1-1 TRBV7-3 CASREDPMNTVAFF
NA NA TRBJ1-3 TRBV19 CASSIHWTEVDLSGNTIYF
NA TRBD1 TRBJ1-4 TRBV11-2 CASSTGQGATNEKLFF
NA NA TRBJ2-4 TRBV5-4 CASSLAGLGKNIQYF
NA NA TRBJ2-1 TRBV7-8 CASSLGGVPSYNEQFF
NA NA TRBJ1-2 TRBV7-9 CASSLREGNYGYTF
NA NA TRBJ2-1 TRBV12-3/TRBV12-4 CASSRPRSHEQFF
NA NA TRBJ1-2 TRBV6-5 CASSPLDSANYGYTF
NA TRBD2 TRBJ2-1 TRBV4-3 CASSQGLAGGLGQQFF
NA TRBD1 TRBJ1-2 TRBV12-5 CASGPDRHGYTF
few NA TRBJ2-4 TRBV7-2 CASSSAVDIQYF
NA NA TRBJ2-1 TRBV7-2 CASSSLFISDEQFF
few NA TRBJ2-5 TRBV4-2 CASSQYLGIQETQYF
NA NA TRBJ2-5 TRBV11-1 CASSTVPEYQETQYF
NA NA TRBJ1-5 TRBV12-5 CASGSRQPQHF
NA NA TRBJ1-5 TRBV10-3 CAISESVGLNQPQHF
few NA TRBJ1-1 TRBV19 CASSPSGANTEAFF
NA TRBD1 TRBJ1-1 TRBV19 CATGQGQTEAFF
NA NA TRBJ1-5 TRBV6-6 CASSYSSRERDQPQHF